The next 15 T cell receptor beta chains were all read from a single sample in a study of regulatory T cells in long-lasting Graves disease. Noted time point: persistent/refractory GD, antithyroid drugs over 5 years with positive TRAb. TCR sequences were obtained from RNA taken from PBMCs. The authors built TCR beta libraries using iRepertoire HTBI primers and Arm-PCR of CDR3 regions. TCRdb re-derived calls from the multiplex PCR reads in MiXCR, one entry per CDR3 protein. In the table there are under 450,000 distinct CDR3 sequences, less than 30% of which are singletons. The material was peripheral blood mononuclear cells (PBMCs), obtained when the disease was refractory, from a patient treated with antithyroid drugs. The receptors derive from a woman aged 35 to 49 with Graves disease.

The chain links TRBV7-9 to TRBJ2-7; TRBD2 is a possible D gene (5 bases). CDR3 length: 15 amino acids. Germline values: CDR1 SEHNR, CDR2 FQNEAQ (reference sequence). The V end was cut by 2 bases, the J end by 6 bases, with 17 bases between. CDR3 coding DNA: TGTGCCAGCAGCTTATTTTCTCTACCTGGAGGCGAGCAGTACTTC. Protein sequence: CASSLFSLPGGEQYF.

This clonotype was detected ten times or more. The V gene is TRBV2, the J gene TRBJ2-7; D is unresolved. The CDR3 length is 11 residues. V dropped 3 bases and J dropped 11 bases, with 11 bases sitting between them. Germline lookup yields CDR1 SNHLY and CDR2 FYNNEI. The CDR3 protein is CASSDYRLEYF. CDR3 DNA sequence: TGTGCCAGCAGTGATTATAGGTTGGAGTACTTC.

The sample holds many counts of this clonotype. The rearrangement uses TRBV7-9 and TRBJ2-5; D tentatively fits TRBD1 or TRBD2 (6 bases each). The CDR3 has 13 residues. Germline CDR1 reads SEHNR; CDR2 reads FQNEAQ (reference sequence). The germline V and J ends were trimmed by 5 bases and 3 bases, with 10 bases remaining between them. Here the CDR3 DNA reads TGTGCCAGCAGCCCGCGGGACAAAGAGACCCAGTACTTC. Translating it yields CASSPRDKETQYF.

This clonotype was seen at least ten times. V and J are TRBV7-8 and TRBJ2-7; 7 bases match TRBD2. V trimming: 7 bases; J trimming: 0 bases; junction bases outside the gene matches: 9. Per the germline V gene, CDR1 is SGHVS and CDR2 is FQNEAQ. CDR3 length equals 15 residues. CDR3: CASTSRGRGSYEQYF. CDR3 sequence (DNA): TGTGCCAGCACCTCCCGGGGGAGGGGCTCCTACGAGCAGTACTTC. Variable domain in full (rest from reference TRBV7-8 and TRBJ2-7): GAGVSQSPRYKVAKRGQDVALRCDPISGHVSLFWYQQALGQGPEFLTYFQNEAQLDKSGLPSDRFFAERPEGSVSTLKIQRTQQEDSAVYLCASTSRGRGSYEQYFGPGTRLTVT.

Comments on this clonotype: A much larger clone differs from this one at a single base, so this may be a read error. The chain employs TRBV28 and TRBJ1-5; D is ambiguous. The V and J ends lost 11 bases and 6 bases respectively, with 11 bases between them. Germline V gene data show CDR1 as MDHEN and CDR2 as SYDVKM. The CDR3 extends over 11 amino acids. CDR3 sequence reads: CAAKYGQPQHF. The CDR3 DNA is TGTGCCGCCAAGTACGGTCAGCCCCAGCATTTT.

The J gene is TRBJ2-5, the V gene TRBV9; TRBD2 matches at 10 bases. The CDR3 spans 15 residues. V shed 4 bases and J 5 bases; nucleotides not matched to a gene: 8. Germline loops: CDR1 SGDLS, CDR2 YYNGEE. DNA for the CDR3: TGTGCCAGCAGCCTCCTAGCGGGAGTAGACGAGACCCAGTACTTC. Translation gives CASSLLAGVDETQYF.

This clonotype was detected many times. The chain is built from TRBV28 and TRBJ1-1; D perhaps matches TRBD1 (5 bases). CDR1 is MDHEN, CDR2 SYDVKM, per germline. The CDR3 consists of 12 residues. Trimming removed 4 bases from V and 8 bases from J, with 11 bases in between. The CDR3 coding sequence is TGTGCCAGCAGTTCATCGGGACGGGAAGCTTTCTTT. Protein sequence: CASSSSGREAFF.

The sample holds many counts of this clonotype. The chain carries TRBV27 and TRBJ2-7; D is unresolved. The CDR3 length is 14 residues. V lost 0 bases to trimming and J lost 1 base, with 7 bases between them. Germline loops: CDR1 MNHEY, CDR2 SMNVEV (reference sequence). The CDR3 nucleotides read TGTGCCAGCAGTTTATCCCTAGGGTCCTACGAGCAGTACTTC. Translation gives CASSLSLGSYEQYF.

The genes are TRBV5-6 and TRBJ2-7, with D uncertain. The V end lost 2 bases, the J end lost 3 bases, and 12 bases lay between the germline ends. CDR3 length: 14 residues. Looked up from germline, CDR1 is SGHDT and CDR2 is YYEEEE. The CDR3 is CASSFKGGVYEQYF. The CDR3 coding sequence is TGTGCCAGCAGCTTTAAAGGTGGAGTCTACGAGCAGTACTTC. The variable domain in full, with the rest retrieved from reference TRBV5-6 and TRBJ2-7, is DAGVTQSPTHLIKTRGQQVTLRCSPKSGHDTVSWYQQALGQGPQFIFQYYEEEERQRGNFPDRFSGHQFPNYSSELNVNALLLGDSALYLCASSFKGGVYEQYFGPGTRLTVT.

This clonotype has more than one count but fewer than ten. The CDR3 bases are TGCGCCAGCAGCCAAGATAGAGGCGGGAACACTGAAGCTTTCTTT. Translation: CASSQDRGGNTEAFF. The V gene is TRBV4-1, the J gene TRBJ1-1; D ambiguous. This CDR3 contains 15 residues. Germline loops: CDR1 MGHRA, CDR2 YSYEKL. V dropped 0 bases and J dropped 1 base, with 9 bases sitting between them.

This clonotype was picked up a small number of times. The chain combines TRBV6-1 with TRBJ1-1, with D possibly being TRBD1 (6 bases). CDR1 is MNHNS and CDR2 is SASEGT in the germline V gene. This CDR3 is built from 14 residues. V was pared by 2 bases and J by 1 base, with 8 bases between. CDR3 in DNA: TGTGCCAGCAGTGAAAACAGGGCGAACACTGAAGCTTTCTTT. It is translated as CASSENRANTEAFF.

The table lists this clonotype with many counts. The J gene is TRBJ1-1, the V gene TRBV15; no reliable D call. Germline V gene sequence: CDR1 LNHNV, CDR2 YYDKDF (reference sequence). There are 17 residues in the CDR3. The V end lost 0 bases, the J end lost 0 bases, and 14 bases lay between the germline ends. The CDR3 is CATSRESPYSMNTEAFF. The CDR3 DNA is TGTGCCACCAGCAGAGAATCTCCCTACAGCATGAACACTGAAGCTTTCTTT.

The gene calls are TRBV9 and TRBJ1-3; a weak D match, TRBD1 (5 bases). CDR1 and CDR2 (germline): SGDLS, YYNGEE. This CDR3 has 17 amino acids. The germline V and J ends were trimmed by 2 bases and 1 base, with 16 bases remaining between them. CDR3 protein: CASSVEPQGPSGNTIYF. DNA for the CDR3: TGTGCCAGCAGCGTCGAACCGCAGGGCCCTTCTGGAAACACCATATATTTT.

V gene TRBV20-1 combines with J gene TRBJ2-3; TRBD1 might be the D (5 bases). This CDR3 spans 12 amino acids. Between the trimmed V and J ends, which lost 6 bases and 4 bases, there was a span of 11 bases. Germline V lookup: CDR1 DFQATT, CDR2 SNEGSKA (reference sequence). CDR3 protein: CSALDRPDTQYF. The CDR3 DNA reads TGCAGTGCACTTGACAGACCAGATACGCAGTATTTT.

Many counts were recorded for this clonotype. The rearrangement links TRBV6-1 to TRBJ1-1; D unclear. The V end lost 3 bases, the J end lost 2 bases, and 10 bases lay between the germline ends. This CDR3 has 14 residues. CDR1 is MNHNS, CDR2 SASEGT, per germline. CDR3 bases: TGTGCCAGCAGTGAGGTGGGAGCCAACACTGAAGCTTTCTTT. It specifies CASSEVGANTEAFF.